This T cell receptor (beta chain) was observed in a study of T cells in narcolepsy. The overall study: Donors had narcolepsy type 1 or type 2, or were healthy controls.

Germline CDR1 is MDHEN and CDR2 is SYDVKM. Between the trimmed V and J ends, which lost 3 bases and 5 bases, there was a span of 16 bases. The CDR3 has 15 residues. Produced via immunoSEQ multiplex PCR; TCRdb's table is partial and in-frame only. The sample holds approximately 30,000 clones, less than 90% seen once. This TCR was recovered from a human donor in good health. Source material: memory (CD45RA-) CD4+ T cells from blood. The V and J genes are TRBV28 and TRBJ1-1; D gene unclear. CDR3 nucleotide sequence: TGTGCCAGCAGTTTGTCCCTTCGAGGTAGGACTGAAGCTTTCTTT. Protein product: CASSLSLRGRTEAFF.